Following are 28 T cell receptor beta chains from one sample sequenced in a study of naive and memory T cell subsets (TCRdb year 2017). The library was prepared using UMI-ligation and nested PCR. Sequencing instrument: Illumina MiSeq. The ligated cDNA was amplified by four rounds of PCR, in which nested alpha and beta constant region primers were used together with the SP2 primer. TCRdb reprocessed the public reads (quality trimming at Q25 with fastp, clone calling with MiXCR) and kept in-frame beta chains. A single entry per CDR3 protein holds the most common genes and DNA from its merged rows. This sample comprises fewer than 35,000 distinct CDR3 sequences, 6.5% to 8% of them detected only once. The top ten clones comprise 3% to 3.5% of the sample. The sample's treatment or condition label, decoded: skin biopsy from PPD injection site in Mantoux-positive individual. The study described a robust, sensitive protocol for amplifying, sequencing and analyzing TCRs, using 3' ligation of a UMI-containing oligonucleotide to TCR cDNA.

This material consisted of skin, taken from a tuberculin skin test site. These receptors were obtained from an adult in good health.

This clonotype was counted at least ten times. CDR3 nucleotides: TGTGCCAGCATCCCCGGGCTAGCGGGGGGGCCCCCCTACAATGAGCAGTTCTTC. It translates to CASIPGLAGGPPYNEQFF. The chain uses TRBV7-2 and TRBJ2-1; 12 nucleotides align to TRBD2. Germline V gene lookup returns CDR1 SGHTA and CDR2 FQGNSA. V trimming: 7 bases; J trimming: 2 bases; junction bases outside the gene matches: 12. The CDR3 length is 18 residues. The full variable domain, with the rest looked up from reference TRBV7-2 and TRBJ2-1, is GAGVSQSPSNKVTEKGKDVELRCDPISGHTALYWYRQSLGQGLEFLIYFQGNSAPDKSGLPSDRFSAERTGGSVSTLTIQRTQQEDSAVYLCASIPGLAGGPPYNEQFFGPGTRLTVL.

This clonotype has only a few counts. This chain links TRBV19 with TRBJ2-4, with D possibly TRBD1 on 6 matching bases. The CDR3 contains 15 residues. The ends were cut back, 6 bases at V and 5 bases at J, with 17 bases in the middle. Germline V gene sequence: CDR1 LNHDA, CDR2 SQIVND (reference sequence). CDR3 sequence (DNA): TGTGCCAGTAGCCCCCTCAGGGACAACGAAAACATTCAGTACTTC. Translated, it gives CASSPLRDNENIQYF.

The chain has TRBV4-2 and TRBJ2-6, with TRBD1 matching 8 bases. Looked up from germline, CDR1 is LGHNA and CDR2 is YNFKEQ. The CDR3 covers 16 residues. The J segment lost 2 bases and the V segment lost 0 bases, leaving 0 bases of the junction unmatched. The CDR3, as DNA: TGTGCCAGCAGCCAAGAGGACAGGGCTGGGGCCAACGTCCTGACTTTC. This translates into CASSQEDRAGANVLTF.

This clonotype was counted ten times or more. The rearrangement joins TRBV3-1 to TRBJ2-5, with a weak D call TRBD2 (6 bases). Trimming pared 3 bases from V and 4 bases from J, leaving 12 bases between. The length of the CDR3 is 14 residues. Looked up from germline, CDR1 is LGHDT and CDR2 is YNNKEL (reference sequence). CDR3 sequence: CASSHRSGGETQYF. In nucleotides, the CDR3 is TGTGCCAGCAGCCATCGTAGCGGCGGAGAGACCCAGTACTTC.

V usage is TRBV12-5 and J usage is TRBJ2-7; D is possibly TRBD1 (5 bases). The V gene lost 5 bases and the J gene lost 2 bases, with 16 bases spanning the gap. Germline V CDR1 and CDR2: LGHNT, FRNRAP. CDR3 size: 15 residues. The CDR3 coding sequence is TGTGCTAGTGGTCCCGACGCTAAGGGGCCCTACGAGCAGTACTTC. Translated: CASGPDAKGPYEQYF.

This clonotype occurred many times. V usage is TRBV2 and J usage is TRBJ1-2, with 10 bases identical to TRBD1. Germline V gene lookup returns CDR1 SNHLY and CDR2 FYNNEI. This CDR3 is built from 13 residues. Trimming cost V 3 bases and J 12 bases; bases outside gene matches: 7. The CDR3 is CASSDGQGVGDTF. DNA for the CDR3: TGTGCCAGCAGTGATGGACAGGGGGTGGGCGACACCTTC.

This clonotype is categorized as medium-sized. V gene TRBV6-1 combines with J gene TRBJ2-2, with TRBD2 matching over 9 bases. The CDR3 spans 18 residues. The trim removed 4 bases at V and 1 base at J, leaving 10 bases unmatched. The germline gives CDR1 MNHNS, CDR2 SASEGT. The DNA for the CDR3 is TGTGCCAGCAGTGTTTCTAGCGGGGCCGGTTGGAACACCGGGGAGCTGTTTTTT. This sequence encodes CASSVSSGAGWNTGELFF.

In its sample, this clonotype was seen a few times. The chain links TRBV7-9 to TRBJ1-5, with a possible D match to TRBD1 (5 bases). Germline V lookup: CDR1 SEHNR, CDR2 FQNEAQ (reference sequence). The ends were cut back, 1 base at V and 4 bases at J, with 11 bases in the middle. The CDR3 length is 15 residues. CDR3 sequence: CASSLDGTWNQPQHF. In nucleotides, the CDR3 is TGTGCCAGCAGCTTAGATGGGACCTGGAATCAGCCCCAGCATTTT.

This clonotype was observed at least ten times. The V and J genes are TRBV6-5 and TRBJ2-2; perhaps TRBD1 as D (6 bases). The CDR3 runs to 14 residues. Germline V CDR1 and CDR2: MNHEY, SVGAGI. Trimming removed 4 bases at V and 0 bases at J, with 6 bases between. CDR3 loop: CASSWTANTGELFF. The CDR3 nucleotides are TGTGCCAGCAGTTGGACAGCGAACACCGGGGAGCTGTTTTTT.

This clonotype was seen at least ten times. This chain uses TRBV7-9 with TRBJ2-5; TRBD1 agrees at 9 bases. V gave up 6 bases and J gave up 1 base; unmatched junction bases: 9. Germline V gene data show CDR1 as SEHNR and CDR2 as FQNEAQ (reference sequence). The CDR3 runs to 16 residues. The CDR3 DNA reads as TGTGCCAGCAGATCTCCGGGACAGGGACCCCAAGAGACCCAGTACTTC. Translating gives CASRSPGQGPQETQYF.

This clonotype is medium-sized. CDR3 nucleotides: TGTGCCAGCAGCCAAGAACACCGCGGGGGAAACTACGAGCAGTACTTC. It specifies CASSQEHRGGNYEQYF. The chain employs TRBV4-2 and TRBJ2-7; 7 bases are shared with TRBD2. Germline CDR1 and CDR2: LGHNA and YNFKEQ. V was pared by 0 bases and J by 3 bases, with 8 bases of the junction left unmatched. This CDR3 comprises 16 residues.

This clonotype was found many times. The V call is TRBV11-2, the J call TRBJ2-5; no reliable D call. The V end was cut by 4 bases, the J end by 4 bases, with 7 bases between. The CDR3 runs to 12 residues. Germline V gene data show CDR1 as SGHAT and CDR2 as FQNNGV. CDR3 region: CASSSYRETQYF. The DNA of the CDR3 is TGTGCCAGCAGCTCGTATCGAGAGACCCAGTACTTC.

This clonotype appeared many times. This chain uses TRBV5-1 with TRBJ2-5; 9 nucleotides agree with TRBD2. Trimming at V came to 3 bases and at J to 1 base, leaving 4 bases not matched to a gene. The CDR3 runs to 15 residues. The germline V gene has CDR1 SGHRS and CDR2 YFSETQ. In DNA form, the CDR3 reads TGCGCCAGCAGCTCACTAGCGGGCCTCCAAGAGACCCAGTACTTC. This gives the protein CASSSLAGLQETQYF.

The chain has TRBV7-9 and TRBJ1-1; D is unresolved. This CDR3 is built from 13 residues. V lost 7 bases and J lost 5, with 14 bases in between. The germline CDR1 and CDR2 sequences are SEHNR and FQNEAQ (reference sequence). This CDR3 is CASTNGLGTEAFF. The CDR3 bases are TGTGCCAGCACCAACGGGCTGGGTACTGAAGCTTTCTTT.

The rearrangement links TRBV13 to TRBJ1-5, with D unclear. This CDR3 has 15 residues. Trimming cost V 0 bases and J 4 bases, with 10 bases left between them. Germline V gives CDR1 PRHDT, CDR2 FYEKMQ (reference sequence). Written as DNA, the CDR3 is TGTGCCAGCAGCTTAGGGGACGGAGTTAATCAGCCCCAGCATTTT. It codes for CASSLGDGVNQPQHF.

The rearrangement joins TRBV7-6 to TRBJ2-7; 8 bases agree with TRBD2. The V gene's germline CDR1 is SGHVS and CDR2 FNYEAQ. The trim removed 1 base at V and 2 bases at J, leaving 16 bases unmatched. The CDR3 consists of 19 residues. For the CDR3, the DNA is TGTGCCAGCAGCTTAGGGCGAGCGGGGGCACTCCCCATACCCTACGAGCAGTACTTC. This codes for CASSLGRAGALPIPYEQYF.

This clonotype has ten or more counts. This chain joins TRBV3-1 and TRBJ2-2; D call uncertain. The germline V and J ends were trimmed by 1 base and 6 bases, with 0 bases remaining between them. From germline, CDR1 is LGHDT and CDR2 YNNKEL (reference sequence). The CDR3 consists of 11 residues. CDR3 nucleotides: TGTGCCAGCAGCCAAGCCGGGGAGCTGTTTTTT. Its protein product is CASSQAGELFF.

This clonotype was observed a few times. The rearrangement links TRBV4-1 to TRBJ1-1; D might be TRBD1 (5 bases). CDR3 length: 15 amino acids. Germline CDR1 is MGHRA and CDR2 is YSYEKL. Trimming removed 3 bases from V and 0 bases from J, with 11 bases in between. The CDR3 reads CASSQAGTLNTEAFF. For the CDR3, the DNA is TGCGCCAGCAGCCAGGCCGGGACGCTGAACACTGAAGCTTTCTTT.

This clonotype was observed a handful of times. The chain carries TRBV11-2 and TRBJ1-4; 7 nucleotides align to TRBD1. Germline-derived CDR1 and CDR2 are SGHAT and FQNNGV. The CDR3 is made up of 15 amino acids. Unmatched junction bases numbered 6, after V lost 1 base and J lost 7 bases. In DNA form, the CDR3 reads TGTGCCAGCAGCTTAGGGCAGGGGGGAAGTGAAAAACTGTTTTTT. Its translation: CASSLGQGGSEKLFF.

The chain is built from TRBV7-6 and TRBJ2-2, with 9 positions matching TRBD2. Germline V gene lookup returns CDR1 SGHVS and CDR2 FNYEAQ. Trimming took 4 bases from V and 5 from J; bases not matched to a gene: 5. This CDR3 is 15 amino acids long. The CDR3 protein is CASSSNSGGTGELFF. CDR3 DNA: TGTGCCAGCAGCTCCAATAGCGGGGGAACCGGGGAGCTGTTTTTT.

This clonotype was observed at least ten times. The chain links TRBV11-2 to TRBJ1-2, with 11 bases aligning to TRBD1. The CDR3 runs 12 residues. J gave up 13 bases and V 5 bases, and 6 bases lay outside the gene matches. The germline gives CDR1 SGHAT, CDR2 FQNNGV. The CDR3 is CASSPDRGLFTF. The DNA of the CDR3 is TGTGCCAGCAGCCCGGACAGGGGGCTCTTCACCTTC. Drawing the rest from reference TRBV11-2 and TRBJ1-2, the complete variable domain is EAGVAQSPRYKIIEKRQSVAFWCNPISGHATLYWYQQILGQGPKLLIQFQNNGVVDDSQLPKDRFSAERLKGVDSTLKIQPAKLEDSAVYLCASSPDRGLFTFGSGTRLTVV.

This clonotype has more than one count but fewer than ten. This chain connects TRBV20-1 to TRBJ2-5; 11 bases agree with TRBD2. Germline V CDR1 and CDR2: DFQATT, SNEGSKA (reference sequence). The CDR3 length is 13 residues. With V trimmed by 5 bases and J by 2 bases, 1 base remained unmatched. CDR3 in amino acids: CSAGTSGQETQYF. For the CDR3, the DNA is TGCAGTGCTGGGACTAGCGGACAAGAGACCCAGTACTTC.

This clonotype has only a few counts. The V gene is TRBV7-9, the J gene TRBJ2-5, with TRBD1 matching over 7 bases. This CDR3 spans 15 amino acids. Germline-derived CDR1 and CDR2 are SEHNR and FQNEAQ (reference sequence). Losses at the gene ends were 5 bases for V and 3 bases for J; bases not matched to a gene: 9. Here the CDR3 reads CASSAPGTVKETQYF. The CDR3 coding sequence is TGTGCCAGCAGCGCGCCCGGGACAGTTAAAGAGACCCAGTACTTC.

Worth noting for this clonotype: This may stem from a read error, because a much larger clone lies one nucleotide away. J is TRBJ1-2 and V is TRBV7-9, with D perhaps matching TRBD1 (6 bases). The germline V gene encodes CDR1 SEHNR and CDR2 FQNEAQ (reference sequence). This CDR3 has 14 residues. The CDR3 loop reads CASSPITGNYGDTF. CDR3 nucleotide sequence: TGTGCCAGCAGCCCCATTACAGGGAACTATGGCGACACCTTC.

This clonotype was observed at least ten times. The rearrangement joins TRBV15 to TRBJ2-7; 7 bases agree with TRBD1. Germline V gene sequence: CDR1 LNHNV, CDR2 YYDKDF (reference sequence). This CDR3 comprises 14 residues. V lost 1 base to trimming and J lost 0 bases; unmatched junction nucleotides: 0. The CDR3: CATSRGDSSYEQYF. CDR3 nucleotides: TGTGCCACCAGCAGAGGGGACAGCTCCTACGAGCAGTACTTC. Full variable domain (missing parts from reference TRBV15 and TRBJ2-7): DAMVIQNPRYQVTQFGKPVTLSCSQTLNHNVMYWYQQKSSQAPKLLFHYYDKDFNNEADTPDNFQSRRPNTSFCFLDIRSPGLGDTAMYLCATSRGDSSYEQYFGPGTRLTVT.

This clonotype was detected ten times or more. This chain links TRBV5-1 with TRBJ1-2; perhaps TRBD1 as D (5 bases). The germline V and J ends were trimmed by 0 bases and 6 bases, with 6 bases remaining between them. This CDR3 region has 12 residues. Germline V gives CDR1 SGHRS, CDR2 YFSETQ. The CDR3 bases are TGCGCCAGCAGCTTGGTAGGGGATGGCTACACCTTC. This sequence encodes CASSLVGDGYTF.

This clonotype showed up many times. The chain is built from TRBV20-1 and TRBJ1-2; perhaps TRBD1 as D (5 bases). The length of the CDR3 is 12 residues. Germline loops: CDR1 DFQATT, CDR2 SNEGSKA (reference sequence). Trimming pared 0 bases from V and 4 bases from J, leaving 6 bases between. The CDR3 here is CSARDRAYGYTF. CDR3 bases: TGCAGTGCTAGAGACAGGGCCTATGGCTACACCTTC.

This chain joins TRBV20-1 and TRBJ2-3, with 8 bases fitting TRBD2. Trimming took 0 bases from V and 1 from J; bases not matched to a gene: 6. There are 16 residues in the CDR3. Germline V CDR1 and CDR2: DFQATT, SNEGSKA (reference sequence). CDR3: CSARDPSGGRTDTQYF. The CDR3 DNA follows: TGCAGTGCTAGAGATCCAAGCGGGGGCCGCACAGATACGCAGTATTTT.